Given below is one T cell receptor beta chain in context. Its antigen is undetermined. CDR1 and CDR2 from the germline V gene are SQVTM and ANQGSEA. J gave up 6 bases and V 4 bases, and 4 bases lay outside the gene matches. The CDR3 is 14 residues long. Profiled with immunoSEQ multiplex PCR; TCRdb holds only in-frame clones, not every one. The table lists 43,000 or so clones, around 70% of them singletons. Between days 9 and 11 of culture, CD4+ T cells were separated out. It was two doses of either the BNT162b2 or mRNA-1273 vaccine that participants received. This entry belongs to a study of vaccination effects on CD4 cells after COVID-19. Findings of the study overall: After vaccination, at late timepoints, clones induced by infection and by vaccine contracted markedly.

The receptor comes from a human donor who received a COVID-19 vaccine. The genes are TRBV29-1 and TRBJ2-7, with 15 bases lining up with TRBD2. The source material was CD4+ T cells from PBMCs cultured without peptide, sampled after COVID-19 vaccination. CDR3 sequence (DNA): TGCAGCGTTGGGACTAGCGGGGGGGCGATCGAGCAGTACTTC. Its translation is CSVGTSGGAIEQYF.